Reported below is one TCR beta chain. V was trimmed by 4 bases and J by 2 bases, leaving 8 bases between them. The CDR3 is made up of 14 amino acids. Germline lookup yields CDR1 SEHNR and CDR2 FQNEAQ (reference sequence). This sample stems from a study of siplizumab effects on memory and regulatory T cells. Assays examined about 9.1 x 10^4 TCR templates per sample. TCRdb keeps only in-frame clones here, not all; method: immunoSEQ multiplex PCR. The sample shows 70,000 to 100,000 clones, approximately 96% of them seen only once. This sequence joins TRBV7-9 and TRBJ1-4; tentative D call: TRBD1 (5 bases). The material sequenced was naive CD4+ T cells sorted from blood. This receptor was identified in a human donor in good health. CDR3 nucleotides: TGTGCCAGCAGCTCCAGGGTGACTAATGAAAAACTGTTTTTT. The encoded protein is CASSSRVTNEKLFF.